The 18 T cell receptor beta chains listed next were all sequenced from one sample in a study of blood T cell repertoires in COVID-19. TCRdb's table, derived via immunoSEQ multiplex PCR, lists solely in-frame clones and lacks some. The table records fewer than 350,000 clones, 70% to 90% of them present only once. The source material was PBMCs or T cells enriched from blood (not recorded which). Receptors originate from a man in his thirties or forties who had recovered from COVID-19.

The chain couples TRBV7-9 to TRBJ1-4; D gene unclear. The V gene's germline CDR1 is SEHNR and CDR2 FQNEAQ (reference sequence). Trimming removed 2 bases at V and 11 bases at J, with 9 bases between. The CDR3 length is 12 residues. CDR3 DNA: TGTGCCAGCAGCTTAAATGCGGTTAAACTGTTTTTT. Its translation: CASSLNAVKLFF.

J is TRBJ1-1 and V is TRBV30, with unresolved D. Trimming left V 3 bases short and J 2 bases short, with 13 bases between. Germline loops: CDR1 GTSNPN, CDR2 SVGIG (reference sequence). This CDR3 region has 14 residues. The CDR3 DNA reads TGTGCCTGGAGCTTAACTAGGAGAAACACTGAAGCTTTCTTT. It yields the protein CAWSLTRRNTEAFF. Complete variable domain (other parts from reference TRBV30 and TRBJ1-1): SQTIHQWPATLVQPVGSPLSLECTVEGTSNPNLYWYRQAAGRGLQLLFYSVGIGQISSEVPQNLSASRPQDRQFILSSKKLLLSDSGFYLCAWSLTRRNTEAFFGQGTRLTVV.

The chain links TRBV2 to TRBJ1-2; 7 bases match TRBD1. V lost 8 bases, J lost 0 bases, and 9 bases stayed unmatched. The CDR3 sequence is 15 residues long. Germline values: CDR1 SNHLY, CDR2 FYNNEI. The DNA of the CDR3 is TGTGCCAGCCGAGAAGGGACAGCAGCTAACTATGGCTACACCTTC. Amino acids: CASREGTAANYGYTF. Drawing the rest from reference TRBV2 and TRBJ1-2, the complete variable domain is EPEVTQTPSHQVTQMGQEVILRCVPISNHLYFYWYRQILGQKVEFLVSFYNNEISEKSEIFDDQFSVERPDGSNFTLKIRSTKLEDSAMYFCASREGTAANYGYTFGSGTRLTVV.

The chain couples TRBV19 to TRBJ1-5, with a possible D match to TRBD1 (6 bases). CDR1 LNHDA and CDR2 SQIVND come from the germline V gene (reference sequence). The CDR3 length is 14 residues. Trimming took off 5 bases at V and 1 base at J, with 9 bases between the two ends. CDR3: CASSHRESNQPQHF. CDR3 DNA: TGTGCCAGTAGTCACAGGGAGAGCAATCAGCCCCAGCATTTT.

This chain links TRBV2 with TRBJ1-5, with TRBD1 identical over 8 bases. This CDR3 is built from 14 residues. Germline loops: CDR1 SNHLY, CDR2 FYNNEI. V gave up 5 bases and J gave up 2 bases; unmatched junction bases: 2. CDR3 protein: CASSQTGGNQPQHF. The DNA for the CDR3 is TGTGCCAGCAGTCAGACAGGGGGCAATCAGCCCCAGCATTTT.

This rearrangement joins TRBV5-6 to TRBJ2-7; 10 bases match TRBD1. Germline loops: CDR1 SGHDT, CDR2 YYEEEE. The CDR3 extends over 14 amino acids. The V gene end was trimmed by 3 bases and the J gene end by 2 bases; junction bases not matched to a gene: 2. DNA of the CDR3: TGTGCCAGCAGCTGGGACAGGGGAACCTACGAGCAGTACTTC. Translation: CASSWDRGTYEQYF.

The CDR3 DNA is TGTGCCAGCAGGCGGACAGGGGGGTTAGATTGGACCCTATTCCAGCCCCAGCATTTT. Residues: CASRRTGGLDWTLFQPQHF. The rearrangement uses TRBV2 and TRBJ1-5, with 10 bases matching TRBD1. V was clipped by 6 bases and J by 7 bases; unmatched bases: 21. The CDR3 has 19 amino acids. Germline V CDR1 and CDR2: SNHLY, FYNNEI.

The chain uses TRBV11-2 and TRBJ2-2; 7 nucleotides align to TRBD1. Germline-derived CDR1 and CDR2 are SGHAT and FQNNGV. CDR3 size: 14 residues. With 1 base clipped from V and 5 bases from J, the junction kept 1 base outside the gene matches. CDR3 in DNA: TGTGCCAGCAGCTTAGTCAGGGGGACCGGGGAGCTGTTTTTT. Residues: CASSLVRGTGELFF.

The chain combines TRBV27 with TRBJ2-3, with D tentatively TRBD1 (6 bases). Germline CDR1 and CDR2: MNHEY and SMNVEV (reference sequence). The CDR3 has 13 amino acids. Trimming shortened V by 4 bases and J by 2 bases, and 7 bases separated the two germline ends. CDR3 sequence: CASSYRATDTQYF. The CDR3 bases are TGTGCCAGCAGTTACAGGGCCACAGATACGCAGTATTTT.

CDR3 region: CASSSDSAEAFF. CDR3 coding DNA: TGTGCCAGCAGCTCCGACTCCGCTGAAGCTTTCTTT. The chain links TRBV6-5 to TRBJ1-1; D not resolved. Germline loops: CDR1 MNHEY, CDR2 SVGAGI. The CDR3 spans 12 residues. Between the trimmed V and J ends, which lost 6 bases and 6 bases, there was a span of 11 bases.

V and J are TRBV6-4 and TRBJ1-1; the D is unclear. Trimming shortened V by 3 bases and J by 5 bases, and 10 bases separated the two germline ends. Germline V lookup: CDR1 MRHNA, CDR2 SNTAGT. CDR3 length: 13 amino acids. The CDR3 region has the DNA TGTGCCAGCAGTGAGTCAGTCGGGACTGAAGCTTTCTTT. Translating it yields CASSESVGTEAFF.

The chain joins TRBV7-2 to TRBJ2-7; the D is unclear. This CDR3 region has 13 residues. Trimming removed 1 base at V and 6 bases at J, with 10 bases between. Germline assignment: CDR1 SGHTA and CDR2 FQGNSA. The CDR3 coding sequence is TGTGCCAGCAGCTTAGGTCGCCTATTCGAGCAGTACTTC. It specifies CASSLGRLFEQYF.

This chain links TRBV3-1 (or the pseudogene TRBV3-2) with TRBJ1-6; D perhaps matches TRBD1 (5 bases). Per the germline V gene, CDR1 is LGHDT and CDR2 is YNNKEL (reference sequence). The length of the CDR3 is 17 residues. V was shortened by 2 bases and J by 5 bases, with 16 bases between the two germline ends. CDR3 residues: CASSQQGTYMDNSPLHF. In DNA, the CDR3 is TGTGCCAGCAGCCAACAGGGAACTTATATGGATAATTCACCCCTCCACTTT.

The chain has TRBV3-1 (or the pseudogene TRBV3-2) and TRBJ2-2; TRBD1 is a possible D gene (6 bases). The V end lost 4 bases, the J end lost 6 bases, and 12 bases lay between the germline ends. Germline V gene sequence: CDR1 LGHDT, CDR2 YNNKEL (reference sequence). The CDR3 length is 14 residues. CDR3 nucleotide sequence: TGTGCCAGCAGCCGGAGAACAGGGTCCGGGGAGCTGTTTTTT. Its translation is CASSRRTGSGELFF.

CDR3 in amino acids: CASSEGTGGTDTQYF. CDR3 nucleotide sequence: TGTGCCAGCAGCGAAGGGACAGGTGGCACAGATACGCAGTATTTT. The rearrangement links TRBV6-4 to TRBJ2-3; TRBD1 matches at 8 bases. There are 15 residues in the CDR3. From germline, CDR1 is MRHNA and CDR2 SNTAGT. Trimming at V came to 6 bases and at J to 1 base, leaving 6 bases not matched to a gene.

The chain has TRBV18 and TRBJ2-1, with 11 bases lining up with TRBD1. J lost 3 bases, V lost 1 base, and 5 bases had no gene match. The CDR3 is 17 amino acids. CDR1 is KGHSH and CDR2 is LQKENI in the germline V gene. CDR3 loop: CASSPRGQGANYNEQFF. The CDR3 bases are TGTGCCAGCTCACCACGTGGACAGGGGGCAAACTACAATGAGCAGTTCTTC.

For this clone: Other DNA sequences from this sample encode an identical CDR3 as well. This chain uses TRBV6-5 with TRBJ1-2, with D possibly being TRBD1 (6 bases). The CDR3 sequence is 12 residues long. Germline CDR1 and CDR2: MNHEY and SVGAGI. Trimming removed 6 bases at V and 5 bases at J, with 10 bases between. CDR3 nucleotide sequence: TGTGCCAGCAGCCTCCAGGGGTATGGCTACACCTTC. Translating it yields CASSLQGYGYTF.

The CDR3 DNA reads TGTGCCAGCAGCCTCCAAACCGGGACATCCTATGGCTACACCTTC. Translating it yields CASSLQTGTSYGYTF. V is TRBV11-1 and J is TRBJ1-2; weak D call: TRBD1 (6 bases). The CDR3 is made up of 15 amino acids. V shed 5 bases and J shed 4 bases, with 17 bases lying between them. Germline CDR1 and CDR2: SGHAT and FQDESV (reference sequence).